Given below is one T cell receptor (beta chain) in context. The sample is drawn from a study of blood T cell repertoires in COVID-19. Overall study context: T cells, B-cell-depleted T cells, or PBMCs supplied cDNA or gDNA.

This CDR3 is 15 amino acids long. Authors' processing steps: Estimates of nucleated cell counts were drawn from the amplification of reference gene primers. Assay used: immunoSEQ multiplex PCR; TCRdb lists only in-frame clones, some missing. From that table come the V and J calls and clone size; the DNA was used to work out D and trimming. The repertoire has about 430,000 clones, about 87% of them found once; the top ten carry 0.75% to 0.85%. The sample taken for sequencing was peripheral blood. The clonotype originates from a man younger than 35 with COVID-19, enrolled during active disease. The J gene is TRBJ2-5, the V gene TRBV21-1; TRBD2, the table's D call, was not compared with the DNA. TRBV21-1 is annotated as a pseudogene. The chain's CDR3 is CASSPGTSGQETQYF. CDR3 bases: TGTGCCAGCAGCCCCGGGACTAGCGGCCAAGAGACCCAGTACTTC.